The 18 T cell receptor beta chains reported below all come from one sample, sequenced in a study of T cell repertoires in cytomegalovirus infection. MiXCR, run by TCRdb on the reads, gives a single entry per CDR3 protein. Among roughly 500,000 distinct CDR3 sequences listed, 42% were seen once. Their target antigens are unknown. The starting material was cultured PBMCs, obtained from culture after CMV antigen stimulation. All receptors derive from a human donor in good health (CMV status not recorded). Some clones in this sample may be carry-over from other donors' samples.

In this sample, this clonotype turned up many times. This rearrangement joins TRBV7-2 to TRBJ2-7; a weak D match, TRBD2 (6 bases). This CDR3 comprises 14 residues. Trimming left V 5 bases short and J 5 bases short, with 16 bases between. Per germline, CDR1 SGHTA and CDR2 FQGNSA. The CDR3 reads CASSPKTRPHEQYF. CDR3 nucleotide sequence: TGTGCCAGCAGCCCTAAGACTAGACCTCACGAGCAGTACTTC. The full variable domain, rest sourced from reference TRBV7-2 and TRBJ2-7, is GAGVSQSPSNKVTEKGKDVELRCDPISGHTALYWYRQSLGQGLEFLIYFQGNSAPDKSGLPSDRFSAERTGGSVSTLTIQRTQQEDSAVYLCASSPKTRPHEQYFGPGTRLTVT.

On this clonotype itself: Since a much larger clone is just one base distant, this may be a read error. V gene TRBV6-1 combines with J gene TRBJ2-7; 7 nucleotides agree with TRBD1. Germline CDR1 and CDR2: MNHNS and SASEGT. V dropped 6 bases and J dropped 3; count of bases not matched to a gene: 5. The CDR3 runs to 13 residues. CDR3 residues: CASSRDSFYEQYF. Written as DNA, the CDR3 is TGTGCCAGCAGCCGGGACAGCTTCTACGAGCAGTACTTC.

This rearrangement joins TRBV6-2 or TRBV6-3 to TRBJ2-7; D uncertain. Germline V CDR1 and CDR2: MNHEY, SVGEGT. This CDR3 is built from 14 residues. V was cut by 4 bases and J by 7 bases, with 17 bases left in between. CDR3 residues: CASSWRPTIGEQYF. Written as DNA, the CDR3 is TGTGCCAGCAGTTGGAGACCTACGATTGGGGAGCAGTACTTC.

This clonotype was found a few times. V is TRBV7-9 and J is TRBJ1-2, with D perhaps matching TRBD1 (5 bases). The CDR3 covers 13 residues. The germline V gene encodes CDR1 SEHNR and CDR2 FQNEAQ (reference sequence). Between the trimmed V and J ends, which lost 10 bases and 6 bases, there was a span of 18 bases. CDR3 amino acids: CATALEWGHGYTF. In DNA form, the CDR3 reads TGTGCCACCGCTTTGGAATGGGGACATGGCTACACCTTC. The whole variable domain, filled in from reference TRBV7-9 and TRBJ1-2, reads DTGVSQNPRHKITKRGQNVTFRCDPISEHNRLYWYRQTLGQGPEFLTYFQNEAQLEKSRLLSDRFSAERPKGSFSTLEIQRTEQGDSAMYLCATALEWGHGYTFGSGTRLTVV.

This clonotype has a count of ten or more. The rearrangement uses TRBV12-3 or TRBV12-4 and TRBJ1-2; TRBD1 matches at 11 bases. The ends lost 5 bases at V and 4 bases at J; junction bases unmatched: 15. This CDR3 is built from 18 residues. DNA for the CDR3: TGTGCCAGCAGTCCGAGATACCACCGGGACAGGGGGGCCTATGGCTACACCTTC. Encoded protein: CASSPRYHRDRGAYGYTF.

This clonotype was seen a handful of times. The chain has TRBV6-2 or TRBV6-3 and TRBJ1-5, with a weak D call TRBD1 (6 bases). Looked up from germline, CDR1 is MNHEY and CDR2 is SVGEGT. Trimming took off 5 bases at V and 4 bases at J, with 18 bases between the two ends. This CDR3 spans 16 amino acids. The CDR3 DNA follows: TGTGCCAGCAGTCAACGCCAAGGGGGAGGGAATCAGCCCCAGCATTTT. Translated: CASSQRQGGGNQPQHF.

The chain employs TRBV11-2 and TRBJ2-5; TRBD1 agrees at 8 bases. Germline V gene data show CDR1 as SGHAT and CDR2 as FQNNGV. CDR3 length equals 14 residues. V lost 3 bases to trimming and J lost 5 bases; unmatched junction nucleotides: 5. The chain's CDR3 is CASSFQGAWETQYF. CDR3 nucleotides: TGTGCCAGCAGCTTTCAGGGGGCGTGGGAGACCCAGTACTTC.

This chain joins TRBV3-1 and TRBJ2-7; D is uncertain. The germline V and J ends were trimmed by 1 base and 8 bases, with 15 bases remaining between them. The germline gives CDR1 LGHDT, CDR2 YNNKEL (reference sequence). The CDR3 length is 14 residues. The CDR3, as DNA: TGTGCCAGCAGCCAAGGTCTACTTCTAGAGAAGCAGTACTTC. It translates to CASSQGLLLEKQYF.

The chain combines TRBV11-2 with TRBJ2-1; the match to TRBD2 covers 9 bases. The CDR3 is made up of 15 amino acids. V was clipped by 5 bases and J by 7 bases; unmatched bases: 9. Per the germline V gene, CDR1 is SGHAT and CDR2 is FQNNGV. In DNA, the CDR3 is TGTGCCAGCAGCGCCTCTAGCGGGATGGGGAATGAGCAGTTCTTC. The encoded protein is CASSASSGMGNEQFF.

The chain carries TRBV19 and TRBJ1-5; D unresolved. V lost 8 bases to trimming and J lost 6 bases, with 17 bases between them. Germline V CDR1 and CDR2: LNHDA, SQIVND (reference sequence). The CDR3 totals 14 residues. The chain's CDR3 is CASHRSQEGQPQHF. In nucleotides, the CDR3 is TGTGCCAGTCACCGGAGCCAGGAGGGTCAGCCCCAGCATTTT.

The V gene is TRBV11-2, the J gene TRBJ2-2; maybe TRBD2 (5 bases). There are 17 residues in the CDR3. CDR1 is SGHAT, CDR2 FQNNGV, per germline. Deletions cut 3 bases from V and 6 bases from J, with 20 bases between. CDR3 coding DNA: TGTGCCAGCAGCTTGCGCTTTGGGAGCAAGTCTGCCGGGGAGCTGTTTTTT. It yields the protein CASSLRFGSKSAGELFF. Full variable domain (outside the CDR3, taken from reference TRBV11-2 and TRBJ2-2): EAGVAQSPRYKIIEKRQSVAFWCNPISGHATLYWYQQILGQGPKLLIQFQNNGVVDDSQLPKDRFSAERLKGVDSTLKIQPAKLEDSAVYLCASSLRFGSKSAGELFFGEGSRLTVL.

This chain connects TRBV12-3 or TRBV12-4 to TRBJ2-1; 10 bases are shared with TRBD2. Germline trimming cut 0 bases from V and 4 bases from J; bases unmatched to any gene: 3. The CDR3 has 16 amino acids. The CDR3 is CASSLAGLAEYNEQFF. The CDR3 DNA reads as TGTGCCAGCAGTTTAGCCGGACTAGCGGAGTACAATGAGCAGTTCTTC.

This rearrangement joins TRBV7-6 to TRBJ2-1; weak D call: TRBD2 (6 bases). CDR1 SGHVS and CDR2 FNYEAQ come from the germline V gene. CDR3 size: 14 residues. The V end lost 5 bases, the J end lost 3 bases, and 11 bases lay between the germline ends. The CDR3 spells CASSPGLNYNEQFF. In DNA form, the CDR3 reads TGTGCCAGCAGCCCGGGACTTAACTACAATGAGCAGTTCTTC.

The chain is built from TRBV6-2 or TRBV6-3 and TRBJ2-7; tentative D call: TRBD1 (5 bases). The germline V gene encodes CDR1 MNHEY and CDR2 SVGEGT. CDR3 length equals 17 residues. V lost 6 bases, J lost 5 bases, and 26 bases lay in between. CDR3 protein: CASRTEVGHPLVHEQYF. The CDR3 coding sequence is TGTGCCAGCAGGACGGAAGTAGGACATCCTCTCGTCCACGAGCAGTACTTC.

The gene calls are TRBV6-1 and TRBJ2-7, with TRBD1 as a possible D gene (5 bases). Trimming shortened V by 7 bases and J by 0 bases, and 10 bases separated the two germline ends. The CDR3 is made up of 13 amino acids. The germline V gene encodes CDR1 MNHNS and CDR2 SASEGT. The CDR3 DNA follows: TGTGCCAGCACCTCAGGGATCTCCTACGAGCAGTACTTC. Its protein is CASTSGISYEQYF.

This clonotype turned up a few times. The chain couples TRBV5-4 to TRBJ2-5; D unclear. Deletions cut 4 bases from V and 5 bases from J, with 12 bases between. CDR1 is SGHNT, CDR2 YYREEE, per germline (reference sequence). This CDR3 region has 13 residues. The CDR3 protein is CASSPAALETQYF. The CDR3 nucleotides are TGTGCCAGCAGCCCGGCGGCACTGGAGACCCAGTACTTC.

This chain uses TRBV10-3 with TRBJ2-1; 9 nucleotides agree with TRBD1. The V segment lost 4 bases and the J segment 6 bases; nucleotides outside the gene matches: 7. The V gene's germline CDR1 is ENHRY and CDR2 SYGVKD. This CDR3 has 15 residues. CDR3 residues: CAISGQGDRVNEQFF. CDR3 nucleotides: TGTGCCATCAGTGGGCAAGGGGACAGGGTCAATGAGCAGTTCTTC.

This clonotype appeared once. The rearrangement links TRBV15 to TRBJ2-7; D tentatively reads TRBD1 or TRBD2 (5 bases each). The germline V gene encodes CDR1 LNHNV and CDR2 YYDKDF (reference sequence). V shed 5 bases and J shed 11 bases, with 16 bases lying between them. The CDR3 is 12 residues long. This CDR3 reads CATSEGTGRKYF. CDR3 nucleotides: TGTGCCACCAGCGAAGGGACGGGCCGAAAGTACTTC.